This entry concerns a single TCR beta chain. The record originates from a study of CD8 T cells in ankylosing spondylitis. Each CDR3 protein gets one entry after TCRdb re-called the 5' RACE reads with MiXCR. The profile shows roughly 220,000 distinct CDR3 sequences, over 9.5% of them singletons. V dropped 11 bases and J dropped 2 bases, with 14 bases sitting between them. The CDR3 contains 13 residues. The sequencing input was blood, either unsorted or a sorted T cell fraction (not recorded which). The source is a male donor with ankylosing spondylitis or in good health (not recorded which). This sequence joins TRBV12-3 or TRBV12-4 and TRBJ2-3; TRBD2 might be the D (6 bases). CDR3 sequence: CASREEVTDTQYF. CDR3 nucleotides: TGTGCCTCGCGGGAAGAGGTCACAGATACGCAGTATTTT.